The 18 T cell receptor beta chains below all came from one sample that was sequenced in a study of response to subunit inactivated influenza vaccine. Each CDR3 protein is one row after TCRdb ran MiXCR on the RT-PCR reads. This sample has more than 400,000 distinct CDR3 sequences; over 9.5% occur once, and the top ten carry approximately 12%. Sample: PBMCs from blood, taken roughly 46 days after vaccination. The receptors were sampled from a man aged 50-59 years who received an inactivated influenza vaccine.

The chain couples TRBV7-8 to TRBJ2-1; 7 bases are a match to TRBD2. Trimming cost V 3 bases and J 2 bases; bases outside gene matches: 4. Germline values: CDR1 SGHVS, CDR2 FQNEAQ. The CDR3 contains 15 residues. The CDR3 region is CASSFGAGPYNEQFF. The CDR3, as DNA: TGTGCCAGCAGCTTCGGAGCGGGACCCTACAATGAGCAGTTCTTC.

This clonotype was counted only a few times. The genes are TRBV28 and TRBJ1-2, with D unclear. V dropped 6 bases and J dropped 11 bases, with 13 bases sitting between them. The CDR3 has 11 residues. The germline gives CDR1 MDHEN, CDR2 SYDVKM. This CDR3 is CASSYDQVYTF. Written as DNA, the CDR3 is TGTGCCAGCAGCTACGACCAGGTATACACCTTC.

This rearrangement joins TRBV7-6 to TRBJ2-7; 8 bases agree with TRBD2. Germline V gene lookup returns CDR1 SGHVS and CDR2 FNYEAQ. CDR3 length equals 13 residues. Unmatched junction bases numbered 5, after V lost 8 bases and J lost 2 bases. CDR3: CASSGGKAYEQYF. CDR3 nucleotide sequence: TGTGCCAGCTCGGGAGGGAAAGCCTACGAGCAGTACTTC.

This clonotype was seen repeatedly, ten times or more. The V call is TRBV12-3 or TRBV12-4, the J call TRBJ2-2; D is perhaps TRBD1 (6 bases). The CDR3 length is 14 residues. V was cut by 4 bases and J by 12 bases, with 18 bases left in between. CDR3 in DNA: TGTGCCAGCAGTTCGAACAGGGTGGTAACGCAGCTGTTTTTT. Translation gives CASSSNRVVTQLFF.

The count of this clonotype is one. CDR3 sequence: CAWRQQEANGYTF. DNA of the CDR3: TGTGCCTGGAGGCAGCAGGAAGCTAATGGCTACACCTTC. V usage is TRBV30 and J usage is TRBJ1-2; no clear D gene. Looked up from germline, CDR1 is GTSNPN and CDR2 is SVGIG (reference sequence). V was trimmed by 3 bases and J by 6 bases, leaving 14 bases between them. The CDR3 extends over 13 amino acids.

The rearrangement joins TRBV27 to TRBJ2-7; 9 bases fit TRBD2. The CDR3 totals 15 residues. CDR1 is MNHEY and CDR2 is SMNVEV in the germline V gene (reference sequence). V gave up 3 bases and J gave up 5 bases; unmatched junction bases: 8. The CDR3 DNA is TGTGCCAGCAGTTTGGGTGGCGGGAGGGTTCACGAGCAGTACTTC. Amino acid sequence: CASSLGGGRVHEQYF.

The chain carries TRBV5-1 and TRBJ2-7; D is perhaps TRBD1 (6 bases). This CDR3 has 14 residues. Trimming pared 5 bases from V and 0 bases from J, leaving 12 bases between. The germline V gene has CDR1 SGHRS and CDR2 YFSETQ. For the CDR3, the DNA is TGCGCCAGCAGTACCCACAGGGCCTCCTACGAGCAGTACTTC. Translating gives CASSTHRASYEQYF.

This clonotype was counted at least ten times. V gene TRBV10-3 combines with J gene TRBJ2-1, with 9 bases aligning to TRBD2. CDR1 and CDR2 from the germline V gene are ENHRY and SYGVKD. The CDR3 sequence is 15 residues long. V was clipped by 6 bases and J by 6 bases; unmatched bases: 9. The CDR3 spells CAISVAGGPGNEQFF. CDR3 in DNA: TGTGCCATCAGCGTCGCGGGAGGGCCGGGCAATGAGCAGTTCTTC.

This clonotype was found a few times. The J gene is TRBJ2-6, the V gene TRBV27, with a possible D match to TRBD1 (8 bases). The CDR3 spans 17 residues. V was shortened by 5 bases and J by 7 bases, with 21 bases between the two germline ends. Germline V gene data show CDR1 as MNHEY and CDR2 as SMNVEV (reference sequence). The CDR3 is CASSTGQGREGANVLTF. DNA for the CDR3: TGTGCCAGCAGTACTGGACAGGGCAGGGAGGGAGCCAACGTCCTGACTTTC.

This chain joins TRBV4-1 and TRBJ1-4; tentative D call: TRBD1 (5 bases). Trimming pared 4 bases from V and 5 bases from J, leaving 17 bases between. The CDR3 has 16 amino acids. The germline gives CDR1 MGHRA, CDR2 YSYEKL. CDR3 protein: CASSRSRGRANEKLFF. The CDR3 bases are TGCGCCAGCAGCCGAAGCCGGGGCAGGGCAAATGAAAAACTGTTTTTT.

The rearrangement links TRBV5-5 to TRBJ2-7, with 8 bases lining up with TRBD2. This CDR3 region has 13 residues. The J segment lost 6 bases and the V segment lost 4 bases, leaving 6 bases of the junction unmatched. The germline V gene has CDR1 SGHKS and CDR2 YYEKEE (reference sequence). CDR3 residues: CASSPSGGIEQYF. The CDR3, as DNA: TGTGCCAGCAGCCCCTCGGGGGGGATCGAGCAGTACTTC.

The V call is TRBV4-3, the J call TRBJ2-1; D perhaps matches TRBD2 (6 bases). The CDR3 is 13 residues long. V shed 1 base and J shed 5 bases, with 6 bases lying between them. The germline CDR1 and CDR2 sequences are LGHNA and YSLEER. The CDR3 DNA reads TGCGCCAGCAGCCAAGGGGGGGACAATGAGCAGTTCTTC. It codes for CASSQGGDNEQFF.

The J gene is TRBJ2-3, the V gene TRBV20-1; D is undetermined. The V end lost 3 bases, the J end lost 4 bases, and 5 bases lay between the germline ends. This CDR3 region has 11 residues. Germline V gives CDR1 DFQATT, CDR2 SNEGSKA (reference sequence). The CDR3 DNA reads as TGCAGTGCTAGGGGCTCAGATACGCAGTATTTT. Protein sequence: CSARGSDTQYF.

CDR3 sequence (DNA): TGCGCCAGCATCCCGGGGGGGAGCTGGAACACTGAAGCTTTCTTT. Translated, it gives CASIPGGSWNTEAFF. The genes are TRBV10-2 and TRBJ1-1; a weak D match, TRBD1 (5 bases). Between the trimmed V and J ends, which lost 7 bases and 1 base, there was a span of 16 bases. From germline, CDR1 is WSHSY and CDR2 SAAADI. The CDR3 has 15 residues.

The rearrangement joins TRBV20-1 to TRBJ2-6; weak D call: TRBD1 (5 bases). V shed 1 base and J shed 1 base, with 5 bases lying between them. The germline CDR1 and CDR2 sequences are DFQATT and SNEGSKA (reference sequence). CDR3 length: 14 residues. CDR3: CSARGTSGANVLTF. The CDR3 DNA reads as TGCAGTGCTAGAGGGACATCTGGGGCCAACGTCCTGACTTTC.

This clonotype was counted at least ten times. The chain links TRBV5-6 to TRBJ2-5, with a possible D match to TRBD1 (6 bases). CDR3 length: 14 residues. With 4 bases removed from V and 3 bases from J, the gap between germline ends came to 13 bases. Looked up from germline, CDR1 is SGHDT and CDR2 is YYEEEE. The CDR3 sequence is CASSRGQLKETQYF. CDR3 DNA: TGTGCCAGCAGCCGGGGACAACTTAAAGAGACCCAGTACTTC. Using reference TRBV5-6 and TRBJ2-5 for the parts outside the CDR3, the full variable domain is DAGVTQSPTHLIKTRGQQVTLRCSPKSGHDTVSWYQQALGQGPQFIFQYYEEEERQRGNFPDRFSGHQFPNYSSELNVNALLLGDSALYLCASSRGQLKETQYFGPGTRLLVL.

Many counts were recorded for this clonotype. The chain recombines TRBV4-3 with TRBJ2-3; D is ambiguous. Germline loops: CDR1 LGHNA, CDR2 YSLEER. V lost 4 bases, J lost 0 bases, and 11 bases lay in between. The length of the CDR3 is 15 residues. Here the CDR3 DNA reads TGCGCCAGCAGCCCTATACACGCTAGCACAGATACGCAGTATTTT. The encoded protein is CASSPIHASTDTQYF.

The chain employs TRBV3-1 and TRBJ1-3; no reliable D call. The V end was cut by 3 bases, the J end by 7 bases, with 22 bases between. Germline-derived CDR1 and CDR2 are LGHDT and YNNKEL (reference sequence). The length of the CDR3 is 17 residues. The CDR3 is CASSQILPHSNGNTIYF. CDR3 bases: TGTGCCAGCAGCCAGATACTCCCTCATTCTAACGGGAACACCATATATTTT.